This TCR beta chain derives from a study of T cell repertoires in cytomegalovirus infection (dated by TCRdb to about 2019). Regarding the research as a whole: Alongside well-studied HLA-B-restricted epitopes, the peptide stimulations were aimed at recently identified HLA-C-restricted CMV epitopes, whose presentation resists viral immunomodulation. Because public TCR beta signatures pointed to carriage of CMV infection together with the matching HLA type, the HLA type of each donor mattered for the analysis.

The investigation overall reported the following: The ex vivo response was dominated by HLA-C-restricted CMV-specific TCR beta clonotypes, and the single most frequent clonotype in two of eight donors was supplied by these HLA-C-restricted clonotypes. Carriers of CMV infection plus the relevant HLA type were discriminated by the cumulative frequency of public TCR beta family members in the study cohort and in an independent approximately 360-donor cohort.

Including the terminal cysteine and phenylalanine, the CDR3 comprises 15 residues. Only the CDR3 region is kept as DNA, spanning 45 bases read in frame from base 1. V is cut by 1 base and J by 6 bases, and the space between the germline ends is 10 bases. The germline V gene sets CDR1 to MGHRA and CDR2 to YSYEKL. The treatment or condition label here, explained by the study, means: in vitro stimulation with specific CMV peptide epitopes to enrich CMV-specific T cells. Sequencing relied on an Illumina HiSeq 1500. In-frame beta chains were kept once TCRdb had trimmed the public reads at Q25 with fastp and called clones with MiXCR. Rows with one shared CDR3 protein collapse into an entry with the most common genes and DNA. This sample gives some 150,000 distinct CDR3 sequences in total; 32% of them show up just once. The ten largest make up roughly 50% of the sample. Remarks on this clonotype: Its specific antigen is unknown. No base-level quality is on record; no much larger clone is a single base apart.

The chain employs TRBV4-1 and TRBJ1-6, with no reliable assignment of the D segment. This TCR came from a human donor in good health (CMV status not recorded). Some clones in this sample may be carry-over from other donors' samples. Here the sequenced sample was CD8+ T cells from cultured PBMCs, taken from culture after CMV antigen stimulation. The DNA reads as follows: TGCGCCAGCAGCCAAGCGCGGCAGACTAATTCACCCCTCCACTTT. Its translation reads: CASSQARQTNSPLHF.